This TCR beta chain was retrieved from a study of low-dose radiotherapy and immunotherapy resistance in tumors. Overall study: On an every-two-weeks schedule, patients received intravenous nivolumab 240 mg, along with ipilimumab 1 mg/kg every six weeks.

With TRAV- and TRBV-specific primers, first-strand cDNA was made, covering the alpha and beta chains. The authors ran 20 PCR cycles to amplify TCRs with a constant-region primer and V-primer adapter. From the reads, TCRdb called clonotypes with MiXCR, one entry per CDR3 protein. The sample comprises about 89,000 distinct CDR3 sequences, 9.4% of which are singletons, and 0.8% to 1.3% rests with the top ten. This CDR3 is built from 14 residues. The germline gives CDR1 MNHEY, CDR2 SVGAGI. The trim removed 6 bases at V and 3 bases at J, leaving 8 bases unmatched. As to time point: before trial treatment. Nivolumab, ipilimumab, aspirin, low-dose cyclophosphamide and low-dose radiotherapy were given to donors.

The material was PBMCs, obtained before treatment. The chain is built from TRBV6-5 and TRBJ2-7; 7 positions match TRBD2. The clonotype comes from a male donor with prostate cancer. CDR3 loop: CASRPTSAGYEQYF. As DNA, the CDR3 is TGTGCCAGCAGACCCACTAGCGCCGGCTACGAGCAGTACTTC.